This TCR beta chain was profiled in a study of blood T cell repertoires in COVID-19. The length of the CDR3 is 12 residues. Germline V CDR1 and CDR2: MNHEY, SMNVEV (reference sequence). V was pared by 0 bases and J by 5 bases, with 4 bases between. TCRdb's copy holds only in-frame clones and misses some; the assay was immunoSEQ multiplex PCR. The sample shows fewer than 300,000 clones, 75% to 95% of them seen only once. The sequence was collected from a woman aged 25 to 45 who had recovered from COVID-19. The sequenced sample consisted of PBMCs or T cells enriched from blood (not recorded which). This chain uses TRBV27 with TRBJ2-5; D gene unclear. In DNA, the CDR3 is TGTGCCAGCAGTTTATCCGGGGAGACCCAGTACTTC. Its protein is CASSLSGETQYF.